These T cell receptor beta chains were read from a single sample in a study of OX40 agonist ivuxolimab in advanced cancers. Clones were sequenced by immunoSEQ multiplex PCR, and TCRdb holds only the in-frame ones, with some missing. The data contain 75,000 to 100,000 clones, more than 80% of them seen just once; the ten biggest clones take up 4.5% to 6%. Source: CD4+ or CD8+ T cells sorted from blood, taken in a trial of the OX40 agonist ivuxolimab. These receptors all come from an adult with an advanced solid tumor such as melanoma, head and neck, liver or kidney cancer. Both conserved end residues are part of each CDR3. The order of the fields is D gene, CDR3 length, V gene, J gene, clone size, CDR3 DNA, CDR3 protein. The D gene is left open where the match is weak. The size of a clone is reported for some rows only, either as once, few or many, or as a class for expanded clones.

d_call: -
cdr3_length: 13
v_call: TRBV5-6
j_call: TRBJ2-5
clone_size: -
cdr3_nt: TGTGCCAGCAGCCCGGGCCGCGGGGAGACCCAGTACTTC
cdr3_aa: CASSPGRGETQYF

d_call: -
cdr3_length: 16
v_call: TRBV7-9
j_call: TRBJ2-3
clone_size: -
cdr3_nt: TGTGCCAGCAGCTTAGGAGAGTCCTCTAGCACAGATACGCAGTATTTT
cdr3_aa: CASSLGESSSTDTQYF

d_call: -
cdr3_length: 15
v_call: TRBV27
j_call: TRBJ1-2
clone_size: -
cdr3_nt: TGTGCCAGCAGTTTATTTGGGGGGGGATCGGGAGGCTACACCTTC
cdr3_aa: CASSLFGGGSGGYTF

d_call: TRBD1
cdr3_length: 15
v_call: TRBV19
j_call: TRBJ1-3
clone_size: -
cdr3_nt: TGTGCCAGTAGTAGCCCGGGACAGGGTGGAAACACCATATATTTT
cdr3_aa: CASSSPGQGGNTIYF

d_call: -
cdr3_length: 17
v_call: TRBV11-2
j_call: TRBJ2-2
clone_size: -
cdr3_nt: TGTGCCAGCAGCTTCTTCTGGACCGGGAGTAACGCCGGGGAGCTGTTTTTT
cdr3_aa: CASSFFWTGSNAGELFF

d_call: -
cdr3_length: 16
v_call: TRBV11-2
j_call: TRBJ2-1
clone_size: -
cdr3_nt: TGTGCCAGCAGCCATGCGGGCGGGGTTTGGTATAATGAGCAGTTCTTC
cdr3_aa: CASSHAGGVWYNEQFF

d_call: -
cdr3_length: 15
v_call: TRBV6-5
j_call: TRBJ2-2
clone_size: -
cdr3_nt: TGTGCCAGCAGCCAGCGGGCCACGAACACCGGGGAGCTGTTTTTT
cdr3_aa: CASSQRATNTGELFF

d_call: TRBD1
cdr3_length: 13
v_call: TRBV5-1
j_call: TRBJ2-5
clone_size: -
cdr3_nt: TGCGCCAACCTCAGGGGGCATTGGGAGACCCAGTACTTC
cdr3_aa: CANLRGHWETQYF

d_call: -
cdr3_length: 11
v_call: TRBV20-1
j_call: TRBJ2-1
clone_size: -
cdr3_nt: TGCAGTGCTACAGGGGGGGGTGAGCAGTTCTTC
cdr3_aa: CSATGGGEQFF

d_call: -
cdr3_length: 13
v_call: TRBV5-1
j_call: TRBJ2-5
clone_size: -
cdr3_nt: TGCGCCAGCATGGTGGGGATCCAAGAGACCCAGTACTTC
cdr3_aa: CASMVGIQETQYF

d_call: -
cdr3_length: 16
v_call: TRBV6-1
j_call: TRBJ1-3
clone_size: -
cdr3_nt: TGTGCCAGCAGTGAAGCCCCCCCGGTCTCTGGAAACACCATATATTTT
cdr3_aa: CASSEAPPVSGNTIYF

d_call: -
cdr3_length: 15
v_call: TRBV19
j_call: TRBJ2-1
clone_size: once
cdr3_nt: TGTGCCAGTAGTATCGAGGGGAAGTCCTACAATGAGCAGTTCTTC
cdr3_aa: CASSIEGKSYNEQFF

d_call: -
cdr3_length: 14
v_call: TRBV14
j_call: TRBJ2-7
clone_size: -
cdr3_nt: TGTGCCAGCAGCCAAGAGCCCCGGCGGGTCCCACAGTACTTC
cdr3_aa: CASSQEPRRVPQYF

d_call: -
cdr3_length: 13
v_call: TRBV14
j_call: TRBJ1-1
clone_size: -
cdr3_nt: TGTGCCAGCAGCTCAAGGAGGGACACTGAAGCTTTCTTT
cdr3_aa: CASSSRRDTEAFF

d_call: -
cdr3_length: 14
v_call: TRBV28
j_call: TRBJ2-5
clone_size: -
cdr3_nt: TGTGCCAGCAGTTTAGGGGGGTACCAAGAGACCCAGTACTTC
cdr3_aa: CASSLGGYQETQYF

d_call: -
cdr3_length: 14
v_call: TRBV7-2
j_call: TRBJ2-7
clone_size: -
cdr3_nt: TGTGCCAGCACCACGCTAGCTAGAGAGGGGGAGCAGTACTTC
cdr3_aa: CASTTLAREGEQYF

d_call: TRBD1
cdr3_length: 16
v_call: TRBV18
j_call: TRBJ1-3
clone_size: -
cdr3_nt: TGTGCCAGCTCATCCTGGACAGGGAGCTCTGGAAACACCATATATTTT
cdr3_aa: CASSSWTGSSGNTIYF

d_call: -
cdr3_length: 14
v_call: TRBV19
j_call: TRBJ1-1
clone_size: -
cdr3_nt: TGTGCCAGTAGTATTGGAGGGATAGGCACTGAAGCTTTCTTT
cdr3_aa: CASSIGGIGTEAFF

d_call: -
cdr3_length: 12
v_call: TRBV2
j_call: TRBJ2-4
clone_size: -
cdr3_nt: TGTGCCAGCAGTGAAAACGGGAACATTCAGTACTTC
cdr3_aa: CASSENGNIQYF

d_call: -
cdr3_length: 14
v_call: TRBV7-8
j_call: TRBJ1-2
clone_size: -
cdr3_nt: TGTGCCAGCAGCGAAGCGGGGGGGTGGTATGGCTACACCTTC
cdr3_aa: CASSEAGGWYGYTF

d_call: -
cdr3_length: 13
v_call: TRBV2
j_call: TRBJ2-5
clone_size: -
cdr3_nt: TGTGCCAGCAGTGGGGACGGGCAAGAGACCCAGTACTTC
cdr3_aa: CASSGDGQETQYF

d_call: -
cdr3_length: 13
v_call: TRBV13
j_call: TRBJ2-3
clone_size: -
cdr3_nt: TGTGCCAGCAGTCCGTCGGCGACAGATACGCAGTATTTT
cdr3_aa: CASSPSATDTQYF

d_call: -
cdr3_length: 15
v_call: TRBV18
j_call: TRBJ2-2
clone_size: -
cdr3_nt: TGTGCCAGCACACTCCTAGGCGGGAACACCGGGGAGCTGTTTTTT
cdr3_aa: CASTLLGGNTGELFF

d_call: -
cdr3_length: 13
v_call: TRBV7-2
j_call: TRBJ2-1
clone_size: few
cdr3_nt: TGTGCCAGCAGCTTAAATCCATACAATGAGCAGTTCTTC
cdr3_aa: CASSLNPYNEQFF

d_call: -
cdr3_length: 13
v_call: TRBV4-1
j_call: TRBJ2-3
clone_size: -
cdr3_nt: TGCGCCAGCAGCCAAGTGGGCACAGATACGCAGTATTTT
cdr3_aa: CASSQVGTDTQYF

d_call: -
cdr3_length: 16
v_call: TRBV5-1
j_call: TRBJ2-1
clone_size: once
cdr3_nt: TGCGCCAGCAGCTTGGAGGCCCCCCTCTCCTACAATGAGCAGTTCTTC
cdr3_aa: CASSLEAPLSYNEQFF

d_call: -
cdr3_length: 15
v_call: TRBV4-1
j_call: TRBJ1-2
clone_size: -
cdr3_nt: TGCGCCAGCAGCCAAGGGCACATGGCGGGCTCTGGCTACACCTTC
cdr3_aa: CASSQGHMAGSGYTF

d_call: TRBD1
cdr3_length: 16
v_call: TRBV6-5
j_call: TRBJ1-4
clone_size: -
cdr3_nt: TGTGCCAGCAGTTCGGGACAGGCGGGGACTAATGAAAAACTGTTTTTT
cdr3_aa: CASSSGQAGTNEKLFF

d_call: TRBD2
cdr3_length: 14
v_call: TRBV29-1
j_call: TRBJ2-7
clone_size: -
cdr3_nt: TGCAGCGTTGATACTAGCGGGAGGGGTTACGAGCAGTACTTC
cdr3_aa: CSVDTSGRGYEQYF

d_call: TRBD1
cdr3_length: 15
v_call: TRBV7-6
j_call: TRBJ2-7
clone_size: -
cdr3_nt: TGTGCCAGCAGCTTAGGTAGGGGACAGGGCTACGAGCAGTACTTC
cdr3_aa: CASSLGRGQGYEQYF

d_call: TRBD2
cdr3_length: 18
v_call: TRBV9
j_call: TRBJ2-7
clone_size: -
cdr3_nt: TGTGCCAGCAGCGTAGTGTCAGACTGGAGCGGGATGTCCTACGAGCAGTACTTC
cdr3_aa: CASSVVSDWSGMSYEQYF

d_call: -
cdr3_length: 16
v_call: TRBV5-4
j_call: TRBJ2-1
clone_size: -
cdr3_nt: TGTGCCAGCAGCTTGGGCCGGGGGCGCGTCGGCAATGAGCAGTTCTTC
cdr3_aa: CASSLGRGRVGNEQFF

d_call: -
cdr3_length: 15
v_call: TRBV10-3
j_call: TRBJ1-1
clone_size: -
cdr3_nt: TGTGCCATCAGTGAGTCGCGGGAAATTATCGCTGAAGCTTTCTTT
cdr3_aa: CAISESREIIAEAFF

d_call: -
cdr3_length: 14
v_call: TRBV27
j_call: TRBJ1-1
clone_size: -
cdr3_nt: TGTGCCAGCAGTTTGGACGGATTGAACACTGAAGCTTTCTTT
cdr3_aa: CASSLDGLNTEAFF

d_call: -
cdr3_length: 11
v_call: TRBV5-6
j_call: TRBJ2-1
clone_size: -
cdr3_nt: TGTGCCAGCAGCTTAGAGGATGAGCAGTTCTTC
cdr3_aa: CASSLEDEQFF

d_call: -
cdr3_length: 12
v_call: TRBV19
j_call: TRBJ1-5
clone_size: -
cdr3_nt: TGTGCCAGTAGTAACAGCAATCAGCCCCAGCATTTT
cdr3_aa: CASSNSNQPQHF

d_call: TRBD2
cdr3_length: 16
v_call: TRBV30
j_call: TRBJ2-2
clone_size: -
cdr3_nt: TGTGCCTGGAGGGAGCGGGGGGCCGTGAACACCGGGGAGCTGTTTTTT
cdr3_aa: CAWRERGAVNTGELFF

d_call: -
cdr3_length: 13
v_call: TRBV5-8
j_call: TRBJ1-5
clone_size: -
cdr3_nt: TGTGCCAGCAGCTCCCTCCGGGACGGTCCCCAGCATTTT
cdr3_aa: CASSSLRDGPQHF

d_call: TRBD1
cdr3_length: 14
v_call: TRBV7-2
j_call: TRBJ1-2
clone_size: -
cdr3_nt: TGTGCCAGCAGCCCGCCGGGACAGGCCTATGGCTACACCTTC
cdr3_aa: CASSPPGQAYGYTF

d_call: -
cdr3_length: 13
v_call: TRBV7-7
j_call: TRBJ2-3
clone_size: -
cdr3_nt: TGTGCCAGCAGCGTTCTGTTCACAGATACGCAGTATTTT
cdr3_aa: CASSVLFTDTQYF

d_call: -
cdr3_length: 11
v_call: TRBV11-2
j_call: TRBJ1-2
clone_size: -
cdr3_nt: TGTGCCAGCAGCTTGTACCGGGGCTACACCTTC
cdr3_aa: CASSLYRGYTF

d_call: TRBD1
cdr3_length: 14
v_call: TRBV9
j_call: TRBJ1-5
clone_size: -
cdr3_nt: TGTGCCAGCAGCGCCGGGACAGCAAATCAGCCCCAGCATTTT
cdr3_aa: CASSAGTANQPQHF

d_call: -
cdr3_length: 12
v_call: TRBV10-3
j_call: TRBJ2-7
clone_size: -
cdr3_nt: TGTGCCATAGGAGGACACTCCTACGAGCAGTACTTC
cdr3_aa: CAIGGHSYEQYF

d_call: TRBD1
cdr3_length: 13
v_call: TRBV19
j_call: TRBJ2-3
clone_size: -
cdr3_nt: TGTGCCAGTAGGGACAGGCACACAGATACGCAGTATTTT
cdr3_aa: CASRDRHTDTQYF

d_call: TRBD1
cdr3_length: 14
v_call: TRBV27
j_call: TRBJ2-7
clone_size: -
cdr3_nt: TGTGCCAGCAGTCGCGTGAAGGGGGCTGACGAGCAGTACTTC
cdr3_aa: CASSRVKGADEQYF

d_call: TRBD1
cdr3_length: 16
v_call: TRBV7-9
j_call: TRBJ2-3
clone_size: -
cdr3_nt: TGTGCCAGCAGCCGACAGGGGGCGGTCGGGACAGATACGCAGTATTTT
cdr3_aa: CASSRQGAVGTDTQYF

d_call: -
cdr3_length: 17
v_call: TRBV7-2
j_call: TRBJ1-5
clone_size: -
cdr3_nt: TGTGCCAGCAGCCTACGGGGGGGGTTATATAGCAATCAGCCCCAGCATTTT
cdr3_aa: CASSLRGGLYSNQPQHF

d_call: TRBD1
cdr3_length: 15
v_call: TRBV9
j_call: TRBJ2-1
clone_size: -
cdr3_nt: TGTGCCAGCAGCCTGGGACAGCTACCCTACAATGAGCAGTTCTTC
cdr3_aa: CASSLGQLPYNEQFF

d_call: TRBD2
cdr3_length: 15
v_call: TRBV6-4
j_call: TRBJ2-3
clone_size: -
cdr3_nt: TGTGCCAGCAGTCCGAGCGGGAGAGGCACAGATACGCAGTATTTT
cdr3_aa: CASSPSGRGTDTQYF

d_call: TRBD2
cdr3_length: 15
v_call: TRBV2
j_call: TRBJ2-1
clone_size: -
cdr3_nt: TGTGCCAGCAGTGGAGGGACTAGCACCGTCAATGAGCAGTTCTTC
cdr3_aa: CASSGGTSTVNEQFF